Following are 13 T cell receptor beta chains from one sample sequenced in a study of blood T cell repertoires in COVID-19 (dated by TCRdb to 2020 to 2022). The library came from the immunoSEQ multiplex PCR assay. TCRdb re-hosts the immuneACCESS table, in-frame sequences only. Its copies lack some clones; in the studies checked, an unresolved V gene accounts for under half of them, and the cause for the rest is not known. In this sample the table shows about 230,000 clones, approximately 81% of which occur a single time. The top ten constitute roughly 7.9% of the sample. What was sequenced was peripheral blood. Source of these receptors: a woman older than 75 with acute or convalescent COVID-19.

This chain uses TRBV6-6 with TRBJ1-2; D is unresolved. The CDR3 covers 14 residues. Deletions cut 0 bases from V and 9 bases from J, with 14 bases between. The germline V gene encodes CDR1 MNHNY and CDR2 SVGAGI (reference sequence). CDR3 sequence (DNA): TGTGCCAGCAGTTACTCGGAGGGTAGGGTTAGCTACACCTTC. It specifies CASSYSEGRVSYTF.

The chain uses TRBV19 and TRBJ1-4; 7 bases line up with TRBD1. V was clipped by 5 bases and J by 8 bases; unmatched bases: 11. The CDR3 extends over 15 amino acids. Germline values: CDR1 LNHDA, CDR2 SQIVND (reference sequence). For the CDR3, the DNA is TGTGCCAGTAGTTTGGGGACAGCCCCGGGGGAAAAACTGTTTTTT. Residues: CASSLGTAPGEKLFF.

V gene TRBV30 combines with J gene TRBJ1-3; D is uncertain. CDR3 length: 13 residues. The germline CDR1 and CDR2 sequences are GTSNPN and SVGIG (reference sequence). The V and J ends lost 6 bases and 0 bases respectively, with 9 bases between them. In nucleotides, the CDR3 is TGTGCCTGTAGCTGGAGCTCTGGAAACACCATATATTTT. This encodes CACSWSSGNTIYF.

The chain has TRBV4-1 and TRBJ2-3, with a tentative D call TRBD2 (5 bases). Trimming cost V 7 bases and J 1 base, with 18 bases left between them. The CDR3 runs to 16 residues. Germline V gives CDR1 MGHRA, CDR2 YSYEKL. CDR3 coding DNA: TGCGCCAGCACCCGTCTCGCCGGGATTGGCACAGATACGCAGTATTTT. Protein product: CASTRLAGIGTDTQYF.

This chain links TRBV4-1 with TRBJ2-4; the D gene is possibly TRBD1 (6 bases). The CDR3 sequence is 12 residues long. Trimming took 0 bases from V and 12 from J, leaving 9 bases between them. Germline CDR1 MGHRA, CDR2 YSYEKL. The CDR3 spells CASSQDRTDQYF. CDR3 coding DNA: TGCGCCAGCAGCCAAGATAGGACAGATCAGTACTTC.

The chain joins TRBV6-6 to TRBJ2-7; 11 bases match TRBD2. The CDR3 contains 15 residues. The V gene end was trimmed by 6 bases and the J gene end by 3 bases; junction bases not matched to a gene: 7. Germline assignment: CDR1 MNHNY and CDR2 SVGAGI (reference sequence). The CDR3 nucleotides read TGTGCCAGCAGCCGAACTAGCGGGAGAAGCTACGAGCAGTACTTC. Translation gives CASSRTSGRSYEQYF.

CDR3 loop: CASSDGQTGPQETQYF. The CDR3 coding sequence is TGTGCCAGCAGTGATGGTCAGACAGGGCCTCAAGAGACCCAGTACTTC. The rearrangement joins TRBV2 to TRBJ2-5; 7 bases are shared with TRBD1. The trim removed 3 bases at V and 2 bases at J, leaving 9 bases unmatched. Germline lookup yields CDR1 SNHLY and CDR2 FYNNEI. This CDR3 comprises 16 residues.

V is TRBV6-5 and J is TRBJ1-4, with a possible D match to TRBD1 (5 bases). Germline loops: CDR1 MNHEY, CDR2 SVGAGI. The CDR3 contains 14 residues. Trimming stripped 11 bases from V and 0 bases from J, with 13 bases between. CDR3 sequence (DNA): TGTGCCCTCGAAGGAGGGGCAACTAATGAAAAACTGTTTTTT. It specifies CALEGGATNEKLFF.

This chain uses TRBV21-1 with TRBJ2-7; no DNA check was done on the table's D call, TRBD1. TRBV21-1 is a pseudogene. The CDR3 loop spans 18 amino acids. The CDR3 sequence is CASSEVGTGDPMGYEQYF. The DNA of the CDR3 is TGTGCCAGCAGCGAGGTGGGGACAGGGGACCCCATGGGCTACGAGCAGTACTTC.

This clone was seen a handful of times. The rearrangement uses TRBV7-9 and TRBJ1-4; 8 bases match TRBD1. CDR1 is SEHNR and CDR2 is FQNEAQ in the germline V gene (reference sequence). With V trimmed by 4 bases and J by 7 bases, 8 bases remained unmatched. This CDR3 is 15 amino acids long. CDR3 sequence: CASSSFDRGGEKLFF. CDR3 nucleotide sequence: TGTGCCAGCAGCTCCTTCGACAGGGGTGGTGAAAAACTGTTTTTT.

The V gene is TRBV10-2, the J gene TRBJ2-1; 7 nucleotides match TRBD2. The CDR3 sequence is 14 residues long. Unmatched junction bases numbered 5, after V lost 6 bases and J lost 3 bases. Germline V gene lookup returns CDR1 WSHSY and CDR2 SAAADI. The DNA of the CDR3 is TGCGCCAGCAGGGGGACTATTCTCTACAATGAGCAGTTCTTC. Encoded protein: CASRGTILYNEQFF.

This sequence joins TRBV4-2 and TRBJ1-1; possibly TRBD1 for D (5 bases). V gave up 1 base and J gave up 3 bases, with 12 bases separating them. Germline CDR1 reads LGHNA; CDR2 reads YNFKEQ. The CDR3 loop spans 15 amino acids. The CDR3 nucleotides are TGTGCCAGCAGCCAAGTGGGCCAAGGGGACACTGAAGCTTTCTTT. Protein product: CASSQVGQGDTEAFF.

The chain joins TRBV6-1 to TRBJ1-5; the match to TRBD1 covers 11 bases. The CDR3 consists of 16 residues. Germline loops: CDR1 MNHNS, CDR2 SASEGT. J gave up 7 bases and V 4 bases, and 9 bases lay outside the gene matches. CDR3 nucleotides: TGTGCCAGCAGTGGCCCGGGACAGGGGGTCAGGCAGCCCCAGCATTTT. Its protein product is CASSGPGQGVRQPQHF.